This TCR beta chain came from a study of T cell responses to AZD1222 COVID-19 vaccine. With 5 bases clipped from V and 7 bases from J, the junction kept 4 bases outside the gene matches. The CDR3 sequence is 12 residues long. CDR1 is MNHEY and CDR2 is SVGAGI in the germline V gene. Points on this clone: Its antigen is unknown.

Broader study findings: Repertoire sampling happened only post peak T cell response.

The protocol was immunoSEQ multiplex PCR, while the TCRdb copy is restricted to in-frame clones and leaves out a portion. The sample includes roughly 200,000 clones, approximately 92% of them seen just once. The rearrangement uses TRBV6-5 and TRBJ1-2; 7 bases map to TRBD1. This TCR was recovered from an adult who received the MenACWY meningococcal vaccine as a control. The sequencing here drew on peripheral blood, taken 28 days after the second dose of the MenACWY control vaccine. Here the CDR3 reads CASSTTGIGYTF. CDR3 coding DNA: TGTGCCAGCAGTACGACAGGGATTGGCTACACCTTC.